A single count supports the clone carrying this T cell receptor (beta chain). V dropped 5 bases and J dropped 3 bases, with 19 bases sitting between them. Germline V lookup: CDR1 MNHEY, CDR2 SMNVEV (reference sequence). The CDR3 length is 17 residues. The data were produced by immunoSEQ multiplex PCR, yet TCRdb's version contains in-frame clones alone and is incomplete. The sample contains more than 90,000 clones, approximately 96% of which appear only once. The data were taken from a study of technical replicates of blood from a few donors. The rearrangement uses TRBV27 and TRBJ1-4; D call uncertain. The sequencing sample was made of T cells isolated from PBMCs. This receptor was taken from a human donor in good health. The CDR3 reads CASSGDPGITSNEKLFF. CDR3 nucleotides: TGTGCCAGCAGTGGGGATCCCGGGATAACGTCTAATGAAAAACTGTTTTTT.